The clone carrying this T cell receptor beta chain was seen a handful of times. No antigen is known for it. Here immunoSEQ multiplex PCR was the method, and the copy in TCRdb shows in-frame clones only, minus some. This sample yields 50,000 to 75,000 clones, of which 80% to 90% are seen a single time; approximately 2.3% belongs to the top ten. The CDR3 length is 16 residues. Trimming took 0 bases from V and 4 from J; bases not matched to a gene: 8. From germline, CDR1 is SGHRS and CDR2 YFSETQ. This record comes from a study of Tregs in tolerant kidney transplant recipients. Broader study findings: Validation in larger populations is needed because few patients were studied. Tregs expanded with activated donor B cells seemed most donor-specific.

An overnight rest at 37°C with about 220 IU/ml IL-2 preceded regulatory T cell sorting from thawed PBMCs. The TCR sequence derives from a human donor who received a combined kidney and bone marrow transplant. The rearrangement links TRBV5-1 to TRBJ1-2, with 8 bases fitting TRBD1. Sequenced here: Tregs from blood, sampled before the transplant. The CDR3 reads CASSLAAGGMSYGYTF. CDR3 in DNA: TGCGCCAGCAGCTTGGCCGCAGGGGGCATGAGCTATGGCTACACCTTC.